This paragraph reports one T cell receptor (beta chain). Its specificity is not known. Germline loops: CDR1 MGHRA, CDR2 YSYEKL. This CDR3 is 15 amino acids long. Trimming took 5 bases from V and 7 from J, leaving 18 bases between them. The sample comes from a study of long-term antiretroviral therapy in people with HIV. Overall study results and limits: All blood samples came from the years 2004 to 2017, possibly under older ART regimens.

Each sample contained about 0.85-11 million cryopreserved PBMC, thawed before DNA extraction. Running of the v3.0 immunoSEQ assay took place at survey level. The method was immunoSEQ multiplex PCR; TCRdb's version includes in-frame clones alone and lacks a portion of them. In the table there are around 20,000 clones, nearly 80% of which are singletons. The source is a woman in her forties or fifties with HIV. This sequence joins TRBV4-1 and TRBJ1-5; the D gene is possibly TRBD1 (5 bases). The sequences come from unsorted PBMCs, collected 0.3 years after starting antiretroviral therapy. The CDR3 DNA sequence: TGCGCCAGCAGCTCACGGGATATTGGGGACCAGCCCCAGCATTTT. Its protein product is CASSSRDIGDQPQHF.